This entry describes one T cell receptor (beta chain). Antigen specificity is unknown. The germline V gene has CDR1 SGHVS and CDR2 FNYEAQ. This CDR3 is built from 15 residues. V was shortened by 5 bases and J by 8 bases, with 18 bases between the two germline ends. 5'RACE template switching generated TCR cDNA, adding a universal primer site and UMIs. Via MiXCR, TCRdb re-called the 5' RACE reads, giving one row per CDR3 protein. The sample shows roughly 340,000 distinct CDR3 sequences, about 8.7% of them seen only once. The data stem from a study of T cells after yellow fever vaccination. Study information: Fractions of low cell number were prepared using SMART-Seq v4 Ultra Low Input.

General study points: Abundant clonotypes from the bulk population could have been carried over as contaminants into FACS-sorted repertoires. After the booster, about 95% of CD4 and 88% of CD8 primary-response clones were re-detected.

This specimen was PBMCs, taken on the day of the first yellow fever vaccination. This clonotype originated in a man younger than 30 who received the YFV17D yellow fever vaccine. The genes are TRBV7-6 and TRBJ2-2, with D perhaps TRBD1 (7 bases). CDR3 in DNA: TGTGCCAGCAGCCCTACGACAGGGAGGAGGGGGGAGCTGTTTTTT. Translating it yields CASSPTTGRRGELFF. Using reference TRBV7-6 and TRBJ2-2 for the parts outside the CDR3, the full variable domain is GAGVSQSPRYKVTKRGQDVALRCDPISGHVSLYWYRQALGQGPEFLTYFNYEAQQDKSGLPNDRFSAERPEGSISTLTIQRTEQRDSAMYRCASSPTTGRRGELFFGEGSRLTVL.